This record concerns one T cell receptor (beta chain) sequence. As yet, its antigen is unknown. This sample was included in a study of T-cell memory formation after mild COVID-19. Study results and limitations: What remained unconfirmed was the SARS-CoV-2 specificity of second-wave clones peaking on day 37.

UMIs and sample barcodes were carried by the TCR alpha and TCR beta cDNA libraries that 5'RACE produced using constant-segment primers. From the 5' RACE reads, TCRdb called clonotypes with MiXCR, one entry per CDR3 protein. The sample holds over 350,000 distinct CDR3 sequences, more than 15% seen once. Material: PBMCs or a T cell subset sorted from them (not recorded which). The TCR was taken from a man aged 18 to 35 who had mild COVID-19 (a few samples of this study predate the infection). Cell type and time point are not known.

This chain's CDR3 is CSARGERYGYTF. For the CDR3, the DNA is TGCAGTGCTAGGGGGGAGAGGTATGGCTACACCTTC. J is TRBJ1-2 and V is TRBV20-1, with D perhaps TRBD1 (5 bases). The V gene lost 3 bases and the J gene lost 5 bases, with 10 bases spanning the gap. Looked up from germline, CDR1 is DFQATT and CDR2 is SNEGSKA (reference sequence). The CDR3 is 12 amino acids.